The present TCR beta chain was sequenced within a study of blood T cell repertoires in COVID-19. The overall study: Some COVID-19 samples were acute and others convalescent; all came from the United States, Italy and Spain. From T cells, B-cell-depleted T cells, or PBMCs came the material, which was cDNA or gDNA.

Per the study methods: Nucleated cell number was recorded as an estimate derived from reference gene primer amplification. The repertoire was sequenced with immunoSEQ multiplex PCR; TCRdb's copy has only in-frame clones and lacks some. D and trimming come from the DNA, and the V and J calls and clone size come from that table. The profile shows around 100,000 clones, 85% to 90% of them singletons. The V gene lost 1 base and the J gene lost 0 bases, with 10 bases spanning the gap. Per germline, CDR1 SNHLY and CDR2 FYNNEI. This CDR3 region has 15 residues. The origin of this receptor is a human donor in a cohort sampled during active COVID-19. J is TRBJ2-7 and V is TRBV2; no firm D call. Sample: peripheral blood. In nucleotides, the CDR3 is TGTGCCAGCAGTGAAGTTGGGCAGGTCTCCTACGAGCAGTACTTC. Encoded protein: CASSEVGQVSYEQYF.